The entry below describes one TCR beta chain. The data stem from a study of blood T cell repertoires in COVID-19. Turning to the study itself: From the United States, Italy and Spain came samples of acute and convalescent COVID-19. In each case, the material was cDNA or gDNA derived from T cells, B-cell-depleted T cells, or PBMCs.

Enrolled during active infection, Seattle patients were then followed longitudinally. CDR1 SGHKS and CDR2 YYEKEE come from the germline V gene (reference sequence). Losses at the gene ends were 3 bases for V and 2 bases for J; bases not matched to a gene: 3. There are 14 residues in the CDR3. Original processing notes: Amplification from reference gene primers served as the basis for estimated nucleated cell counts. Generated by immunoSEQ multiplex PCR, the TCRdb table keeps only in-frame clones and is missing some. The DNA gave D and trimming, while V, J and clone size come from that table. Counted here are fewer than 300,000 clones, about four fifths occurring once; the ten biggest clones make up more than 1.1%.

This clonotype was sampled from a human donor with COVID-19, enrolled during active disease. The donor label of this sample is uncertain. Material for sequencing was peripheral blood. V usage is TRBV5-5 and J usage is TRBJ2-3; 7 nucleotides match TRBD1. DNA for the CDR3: TGTGCCAGCAGCTCCGACAGGGCCACAGATACGCAGTATTTT. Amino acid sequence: CASSSDRATDTQYF.